This entry lists 6 T cell receptor beta chains sequenced from one sample in a study of cytomegalovirus exposure and HLA in healthy donors. The PCR ran on 60 Vbeta and 13 Jbeta primers. Repertoires were generated with immunoSEQ multiplex PCR, while TCRdb's copy carries only in-frame clones and drops some. This sample has roughly 160,000 clones, with around nine tenths found just once. Sequenced: PBMCs. Source of these receptors: a woman younger than 45 in good health and CMV-seronegative.

As regards this clone: Other DNA sequences in this sample translate to the same CDR3. The chain couples TRBV18 to TRBJ1-1; D gene ambiguous. Trimming took off 6 bases at V and 4 bases at J, with 9 bases between the two ends. In germline, CDR1 is KGHSH, CDR2 LQKENI. CDR3 length: 12 amino acids. The CDR3 loop is CASSTRGTEAFF. The DNA of the CDR3 is TGTGCCAGCTCGACTAGAGGCACTGAAGCTTTCTTT.

V and J are TRBV10-1 and TRBJ2-5, with TRBD1 identical over 7 bases. The ends lost 3 bases at V and 5 bases at J; junction bases unmatched: 9. CDR3 length equals 15 residues. Germline CDR1 reads WNHNN; CDR2 reads SYGVQD (reference sequence). CDR3 in DNA: TGCGCCAGCAGTGACCCCCGACAGGGCGGGGAGACCCAGTACTTC. Residues: CASSDPRQGGETQYF.

The count of this clone is one. CDR3 in amino acids: CASSLHASGPGYTF. The CDR3 DNA sequence: TGTGCCAGCAGTTTACATGCCTCAGGGCCCGGCTACACCTTC. The rearrangement uses TRBV28 and TRBJ1-2; TRBD1 is a possible D gene (5 bases). This CDR3 spans 14 amino acids. Germline loops: CDR1 MDHEN, CDR2 SYDVKM. V dropped 2 bases and J dropped 8 bases, with 15 bases sitting between them.

This chain joins TRBV18 and TRBJ1-2; the match to TRBD1 covers 9 bases. The V gene end was trimmed by 2 bases and the J gene end by 6 bases; junction bases not matched to a gene: 4. Germline V CDR1 and CDR2: KGHSH, LQKENI. The CDR3 consists of 14 residues. The CDR3 is CASSPMDRGHGYTF. CDR3 in DNA: TGTGCCAGCTCACCAATGGACAGGGGTCATGGCTACACCTTC.

The rearrangement links TRBV6-5 to TRBJ1-2; no clear D gene. The length of the CDR3 is 11 residues. Trimming cost V 7 bases and J 6 bases, with 9 bases left between them. Germline V gene lookup returns CDR1 MNHEY and CDR2 SVGAGI. DNA for the CDR3: TGTGCCAGCATAAGCATACATGGCTACACCTTC. Translated: CASISIHGYTF.

For the CDR3, the DNA is TGCGCCAGCAGCCAAGATTTCGGGTTCACTGAAGCTTTCTTT. It encodes CASSQDFGFTEAFF. The chain combines TRBV4-1 with TRBJ1-1; D is unclear. The length of the CDR3 is 14 residues. The germline V gene has CDR1 MGHRA and CDR2 YSYEKL. Between the trimmed V and J ends, which lost 0 bases and 4 bases, there was a span of 9 bases.